This passage covers 22 T cell receptor beta chains from one sample sequenced in a study of blood T cell repertoires in COVID-19. TCRdb's copy holds only in-frame clones and misses some; the assay was immunoSEQ multiplex PCR. The repertoire holds some 90,000 clones, with about 91% as singletons. Sample: peripheral blood. These receptors were obtained from a woman at least 80 years old with active COVID-19.

V gene TRBV2 combines with J gene TRBJ2-6, with D possibly being TRBD1 (6 bases). This CDR3 region has 15 residues. Germline-derived CDR1 and CDR2 are SNHLY and FYNNEI. The V end lost 4 bases, the J end lost 2 bases, and 9 bases lay between the germline ends. CDR3 in DNA: TGTGCCAGCAGTGGTGAGGGGGCTGGGGCCAACGTCCTGACTTTC. Its protein product is CASSGEGAGANVLTF. Drawing the rest from reference TRBV2 and TRBJ2-6, the complete variable domain is EPEVTQTPSHQVTQMGQEVILRCVPISNHLYFYWYRQILGQKVEFLVSFYNNEISEKSEIFDDQFSVERPDGSNFTLKIRSTKLEDSAMYFCASSGEGAGANVLTFGAGSRLTVL.

CDR3 protein: CASTKLQGPYNEQFF. The DNA for the CDR3 is TGTGCCAGCACCAAGCTACAGGGCCCCTACAATGAGCAGTTCTTC. The gene calls are TRBV6-6 and TRBJ2-1; D possibly corresponds to TRBD1 (6 bases). Trimming removed 7 bases from V and 2 bases from J, with 15 bases in between. Germline CDR1 and CDR2: MNHNY and SVGAGI (reference sequence). This CDR3 region has 15 residues.

This clone was detected only a few times. The chain employs TRBV24-1 and TRBJ2-7, with 8 bases matching TRBD1. Germline trimming cut 3 bases from V and 6 bases from J; bases unmatched to any gene: 6. Per germline, CDR1 KGHDR and CDR2 SFDVKD. The CDR3 totals 14 residues. In DNA form, the CDR3 reads TGTGCCACCAGTGATCCGGACAGGGCTAGCGAGCAGTACTTC. Its protein is CATSDPDRASEQYF.

In this sample, this clone turned up once. J is TRBJ2-5 and V is TRBV28; 10 bases are a match to TRBD2. J gave up 5 bases and V 7 bases, and 7 bases lay outside the gene matches. The CDR3 is 14 residues long. Looked up from germline, CDR1 is MDHEN and CDR2 is SYDVKM. CDR3 nucleotides: TGTGCCAGCAAACCAGGACTAGCGGTTGAGACCCAGTACTTC. Its protein is CASKPGLAVETQYF.

CDR3 coding DNA: TGTGCCAGCAGCCAAGCGGGGGACAATGAGCAGTTCTTC. It specifies CASSQAGDNEQFF. The chain joins TRBV3-1 (or the pseudogene TRBV3-2) to TRBJ2-1, with TRBD2 as a possible D gene (6 bases). Deletions cut 1 base from V and 5 bases from J, with 6 bases between. Germline values: CDR1 LGHDT, CDR2 YNNKEL (reference sequence). CDR3 length equals 13 residues.

V gene TRBV7-6 combines with J gene TRBJ1-1, with 8 bases lining up with TRBD1. CDR1 and CDR2 (germline): SGHVS, FNYEAQ. The CDR3 has 16 amino acids. The junction had 8 bases not matched to a gene; V was cut back by 1 base and J by 4 bases. CDR3 coding DNA: TGTGCCAGCAGCTTAGAGCAGGGGGCATTGAGCACTGAAGCTTTCTTT. Translated: CASSLEQGALSTEAFF.

J is TRBJ2-5 and V is TRBV7-7; 12 nucleotides align to TRBD2. The V and J ends lost 5 bases and 5 bases, in that order; junction bases with no gene match: 6. This CDR3 region has 15 residues. Germline V lookup: CDR1 SSHAT, CDR2 FNYEAQ (reference sequence). CDR3 sequence (DNA): TGTGCCAGCAGCGTATCTAGCGGGAGGGGGGAGACCCAGTACTTC. It specifies CASSVSSGRGETQYF. Using reference TRBV7-7 and TRBJ2-5 for the parts outside the CDR3, the full variable domain is GAGVSQSPRYKVTKRGQDVTLRCDPISSHATLYWYQQALGQGPEFLTYFNYEAQPDKSGLPSDRFSAERPEGSISTLTIQRTEQRDSAMYRCASSVSSGRGETQYFGPGTRLLVL.

The genes are TRBV3-1 (or the pseudogene TRBV3-2) and TRBJ2-2; D is possibly TRBD2 (7 bases). CDR1 LGHDT and CDR2 YNNKEL come from the germline V gene (reference sequence). The CDR3 totals 20 residues. The V end lost 0 bases, the J end lost 3 bases, and 23 bases lay between the germline ends. The CDR3 nucleotides read TGTGCCAGCAGCCAAGAGGGGGCAGGGGTCGTCCTAGCGGACACCGGGGAGCTGTTTTTT. As protein: CASSQEGAGVVLADTGELFF.

The chain combines TRBV5-6 with TRBJ2-7; 8 bases match TRBD1. CDR3 length equals 14 residues. Germline trimming cut 1 base from V and 7 bases from J; bases unmatched to any gene: 7. In germline, CDR1 is SGHDT, CDR2 YYEEEE. In DNA, the CDR3 is TGTGCCAGCAGCTTGAGATCAGGGGGCCGAGAGCAGTACTTC. This translates into CASSLRSGGREQYF.

This clone appeared once. The V call is TRBV11-2, the J call TRBJ2-1, with 9 bases that match TRBD2. The CDR3 has 15 amino acids. Trimming removed 5 bases from V and 4 bases from J; junction bases left unmatched: 6. The germline gives CDR1 SGHAT, CDR2 FQNNGV. The CDR3 DNA reads as TGTGCCAGCAGCCCCGGGACTAGCCCTTACAATGAGCAGTTCTTC. Translated: CASSPGTSPYNEQFF.

This chain connects TRBV7-2 to TRBJ2-7; 7 positions match TRBD1. This CDR3 has 11 residues. Unmatched junction bases numbered 2, after V lost 5 bases and J lost 7 bases. Per the germline V gene, CDR1 is SGHTA and CDR2 is FQGNSA. The CDR3 DNA reads as TGTGCCAGCAGCCGGGACAGAGAGCAGTACTTC. This codes for CASSRDREQYF. Drawing the rest from reference TRBV7-2 and TRBJ2-7, the complete variable domain is GAGVSQSPSNKVTEKGKDVELRCDPISGHTALYWYRQSLGQGLEFLIYFQGNSAPDKSGLPSDRFSAERTGGSVSTLTIQRTQQEDSAVYLCASSRDREQYFGPGTRLTVT.

This clone has just a few counts. The V call is TRBV7-9, the J call TRBJ1-2, with TRBD1 identical over 9 bases. Germline-derived CDR1 and CDR2 are SEHNR and FQNEAQ (reference sequence). After removal of 4 bases from V and 7 bases from J, the junction contained 10 bases not matched to a gene. CDR3 length equals 15 residues. Here the CDR3 reads CASSYLQGAVGGYTF. The DNA of the CDR3 is TGTGCCAGCAGCTACCTACAGGGGGCAGTGGGTGGCTACACCTTC.

The V call is TRBV9, the J call TRBJ2-2; D gene unclear. The germline V and J ends were trimmed by 0 bases and 5 bases, with 2 bases remaining between them. CDR3 length: 12 residues. Per the germline V gene, CDR1 is SGDLS and CDR2 is YYNGEE. The CDR3 reads CASSVATGELFF. The CDR3 DNA reads TGTGCCAGCAGCGTAGCTACCGGGGAGCTGTTTTTT.

This clone was detected only once. This chain joins TRBV7-2 and TRBJ2-1, with D perhaps TRBD1 (6 bases). CDR1 and CDR2 from the germline V gene are SGHTA and FQGNSA. V lost 6 bases and J lost 4, with 13 bases in between. The CDR3 is 14 amino acids. The CDR3 region is CASRPPGHYNEQFF. The CDR3 DNA sequence: TGTGCCAGCAGGCCTCCGGGACATTACAATGAGCAGTTCTTC.

Remarks on this clone: Distinct nucleotide sequences in the sample also encode this CDR3. V and J are TRBV7-2 and TRBJ2-1; D remains ambiguous. CDR1 is SGHTA and CDR2 is FQGNSA in the germline V gene. This CDR3 region has 13 residues. Trimming took 3 bases from V and 4 from J, leaving 7 bases between them. The CDR3 region has the DNA TGTGCCAGCAGCTTTACAGCATACAATGAGCAGTTCTTC. Residues: CASSFTAYNEQFF.

The chain links TRBV19 to TRBJ2-7; 9 bases are a match to TRBD2. The CDR3 consists of 16 residues. From germline, CDR1 is LNHDA and CDR2 SQIVND (reference sequence). V was pared by 7 bases and J by 5 bases, with 15 bases of the junction left unmatched. CDR3 sequence (DNA): TGTGCCAGTACCCACAACCGGGCTAGCGGGACCCACGAGCAGTACTTC. Protein sequence: CASTHNRASGTHEQYF.

V usage is TRBV14 and J usage is TRBJ1-6; D unresolved. Germline CDR1 SGHDN, CDR2 FVKESK. There are 16 residues in the CDR3. V lost 3 bases and J 7 bases, leaving 16 bases between the germline ends. The CDR3 DNA is TGTGCCAGCAGCCAGATTGATAATCCGAGGAATTCACCCCTCCACTTT. Translating it yields CASSQIDNPRNSPLHF.

The rearrangement links TRBV20-1 to TRBJ2-3, with D perhaps matching TRBD1 (5 bases). Trimming took 6 bases from V and 3 from J, leaving 7 bases between them. The CDR3 length is 11 residues. Germline CDR1 DFQATT, CDR2 SNEGSKA (reference sequence). The DNA for the CDR3 is TGCAGTGCCCCAGGGACAGATACGCAGTATTTT. Its translation is CSAPGTDTQYF.

The DNA of the CDR3 is TGTGCCAGTCTCGACCGGGACAGGGGTTATAGCAATCAGCCCCAGCATTTT. Its translation: CASLDRDRGYSNQPQHF. The rearrangement joins TRBV19 to TRBJ1-5; the match to TRBD1 covers 10 bases. This CDR3 has 17 residues. CDR1 is LNHDA, CDR2 SQIVND, per germline (reference sequence). V gave up 8 bases and J gave up 0 bases; unmatched junction bases: 10.

V usage is TRBV7-2 and J usage is TRBJ2-2; tentatively, D is TRBD2 (5 bases). CDR1 is SGHTA, CDR2 FQGNSA, per germline. Trimming removed 4 bases from V and 8 bases from J, with 11 bases in between. The CDR3 is made up of 13 amino acids. CDR3 sequence reads: CASSSQTGGELFF. The CDR3 nucleotides read TGTGCCAGCAGCTCTCAAACGGGGGGGGAGCTGTTTTTT. Full variable domain (rest looked up from reference TRBV7-2 and TRBJ2-2): GAGVSQSPSNKVTEKGKDVELRCDPISGHTALYWYRQSLGQGLEFLIYFQGNSAPDKSGLPSDRFSAERTGGSVSTLTIQRTQQEDSAVYLCASSSQTGGELFFGEGSRLTVL.

This clone has a single count. The rearrangement links TRBV4-3 to TRBJ2-5; D not resolved. V gave up 1 base and J gave up 1 base, with 16 bases separating them. This CDR3 region has 17 residues. The germline gives CDR1 LGHNA, CDR2 YSLEER. CDR3 sequence (DNA): TGCGCCAGCAGCCAAGGAAACCCCTACTACACCCAAGAGACCCAGTACTTC. Amino acids: CASSQGNPYYTQETQYF.

The V call is TRBV10-2, the J call TRBJ2-3; 15 bases line up with TRBD2. Losses at the gene ends were 3 bases for V and 2 bases for J; bases not matched to a gene: 6. This CDR3 comprises 18 residues. Per the germline V gene, CDR1 is WSHSY and CDR2 is SAAADI. CDR3 sequence: CASSDGLAGGQFTDTQYF. DNA for the CDR3: TGCGCCAGCAGTGATGGACTAGCGGGGGGGCAATTCACAGATACGCAGTATTTT.